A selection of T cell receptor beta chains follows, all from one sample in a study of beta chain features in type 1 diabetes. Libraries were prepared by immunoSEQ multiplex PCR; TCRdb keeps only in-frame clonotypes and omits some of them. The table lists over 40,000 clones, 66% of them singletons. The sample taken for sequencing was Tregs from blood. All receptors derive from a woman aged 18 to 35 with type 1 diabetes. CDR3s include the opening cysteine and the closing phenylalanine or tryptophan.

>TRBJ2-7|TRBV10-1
CASSEDGVARYEQYF
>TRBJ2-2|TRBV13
CASHLLRGTGELFF
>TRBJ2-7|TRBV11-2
CASSSDRGFLGEQYF
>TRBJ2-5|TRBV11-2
CASSLGHQETQYF
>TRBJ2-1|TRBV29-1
CSVEGQGASYNEQFF
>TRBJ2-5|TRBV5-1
CASSLGAVQETQYF
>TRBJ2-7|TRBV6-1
CASSGGQGYYEQYF
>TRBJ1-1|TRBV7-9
CASSLGQNTEAFF
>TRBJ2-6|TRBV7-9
CASSLVLSGANVLTF
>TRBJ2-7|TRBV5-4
CASAAGQGFKEQYF
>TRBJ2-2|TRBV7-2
CASSLGWRGNTGELFF
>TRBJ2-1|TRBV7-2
CASSLVREQFF
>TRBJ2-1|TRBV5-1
CASSLGLAGVQGEQFF
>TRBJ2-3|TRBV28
CASTQGARGSYTDTQYF
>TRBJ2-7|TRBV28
CASSLPRGDWTYEQYF
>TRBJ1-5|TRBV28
CASSFLGDGNQPQHF
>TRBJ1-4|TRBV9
CASTTRSVPSSGREKLFF